This T cell receptor (beta chain) was identified in a study of patients and donors after allogeneic stem cell transplantation. The CDR3 extends over 14 amino acids. V lost 3 bases, J lost 5 bases, and 11 bases lay in between. TCRdb itself ran the RT-PCR reads through MiXCR, one entry per CDR3 protein. The sample includes roughly 880,000 distinct CDR3 sequences, approximately 18% of them seen just once. The chain links TRBV23-1 to TRBJ1-3; the D is unclear. TRBV23-1 belongs to the ORF category, with a function that is uncertain. Sequencing was performed on blood, either unsorted or a sorted T cell fraction (not recorded which). The source of this sequence is a human donor who was either an allogeneic HSCT recipient or a stem cell or donor lymphocyte infusion donor (not recorded which). It is not recorded whose cells these are; they may come from a transplant donor. Here the CDR3 DNA reads TGCGCCAGCAGTCATCGTAAAGGGAGAAACACCATATATTTT. Its translation is CASSHRKGRNTIYF.